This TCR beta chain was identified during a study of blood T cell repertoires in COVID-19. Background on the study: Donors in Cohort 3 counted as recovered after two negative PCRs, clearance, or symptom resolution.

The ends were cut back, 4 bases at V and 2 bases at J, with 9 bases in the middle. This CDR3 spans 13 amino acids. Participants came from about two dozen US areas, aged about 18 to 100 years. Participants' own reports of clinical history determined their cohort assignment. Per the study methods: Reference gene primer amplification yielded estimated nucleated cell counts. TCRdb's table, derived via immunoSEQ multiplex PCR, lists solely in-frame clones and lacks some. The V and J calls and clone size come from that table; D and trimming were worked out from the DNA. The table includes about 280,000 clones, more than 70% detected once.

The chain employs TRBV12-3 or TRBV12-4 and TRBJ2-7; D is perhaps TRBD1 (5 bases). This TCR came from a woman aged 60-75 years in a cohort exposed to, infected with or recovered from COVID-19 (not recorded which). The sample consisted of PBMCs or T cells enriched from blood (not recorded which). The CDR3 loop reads CASSWAGPYEQYF. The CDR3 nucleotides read TGTGCCAGCAGTTGGGCAGGGCCCTACGAGCAGTACTTC.